This TCR beta chain was documented in a study of blood T cell repertoires in acute mononucleosis (dated by TCRdb to 2018 to 2020). Study-wide context: To capture the memory response, convalescent samples were obtained between 5 and 8 months after the acute presentation. A mean blood EBV load of about 4.1 log10 genome copies per million B cells was observed during acute infection, and a mean blood EBV load of roughly 2.7 was observed at convalescence. What the work shows at the level of the full study, not this receptor alone: Only a few donors were included in the cohort, so group averages were based on very few individuals. The low acute-to-convalescent clonotype overlap might be partly explained by sampling error, because only a fraction of each donor's blood was analyzed. In TCR repertoire selection for BRLF1 (YVL-BR), TCRalpha CDR3 motifs had a dominant role, while TCRbeta had a minimal role. Although only about 8.9% of unique acute clonotypes carried over into convalescence, these persisting clonotypes made up most of the response, and the remainder were seemingly replaced by new, diverse de novo clonotypes.

For TCR profiling, total RNA from at least 10,000 sorted tetramer+ CD8 T cells was reverse transcribed into cDNA. CDR3 regions were amplified by PCR with primers annealing to V and J regions, adding unique molecular identifiers to track templates. Profiling of the TCRalpha and TCRbeta chains was done on the immunoSEQ platform, including the sequencing and error-correction standards of that platform. The published analysis was carried out like this. Clonal copy numbers were corrected for sequencing and PCR errors, and CDR3s were defined according to IMGT conventions. Analysis was restricted to productive rearrangements and was performed with immunoSEQ Analyzer versions 2.0 and 3.0, and gene-pairing frequencies were further processed in Microsoft Excel. Circos plots were used to visualize V-J pairings, and MEME together with a custom motifSearch program was used to find CDR3 motifs. The OLGA algorithm was used to calculate the probability of generation of TCR sequences. A clonotype seen at both visits was called persistent, a clonotype seen only at the acute visit was called nonpersistent, and a clonotype seen only at convalescence was called de novo. A public TCR was defined as an amino acid clonotype used by more than one donor. TCRdb holds this immuneACCESS table with in-frame rearrangements only. Some clones are missing; in checked studies, unresolved V genes explain under half, and the rest has no known cause. The DNA gave D and trimming, while V, J and clone size come from that table. For this sample the table gives fewer than 2,000 clones, of which 20% were detected only once. Jointly, the top ten make up less than 30% of the sample.

This clone was seen a handful of times. Within one base of it there is no much larger clone, and no base qualities were kept. The time point label here, explained by the study, means: convalescence about 6 months (5-8 months) after acute presentation (visit 7). Over the course of primary infection, this study followed CD8 T cell responses against two immunodominant EBV epitopes, BRLF1 109 (YVL-BR) and BMLF1 280 (GLC-BM). Primary EBV infection was taken to be indicated by a positive serum heterophile antibody test and EBV viral capsid antigen-specific IgM. Magnetic positive selection (MACS) was first used to enrich total CD8 T cells from PBMCs. A FACSAria III was used to sort live CD3+ CD8+ tetramer+ cells to a purity above 90%. Cells were sorted with a PE-conjugated tetramer loaded with the BRLF1 109-117 peptide. At both acute infection and convalescence, EBV epitope-specific CD8 T cells were tetramer-sorted, and the TCR repertoires of those cells were deep-sequenced directly ex vivo. The donors were a few individuals between about 18 and 29 years old who had clinical acute infectious mononucleosis along with laboratory evidence of primary EBV infection. Heparinized peripheral blood was collected when donors presented clinically with mononucleosis symptoms and again about 6 months afterward. Ficoll-Paque density gradient centrifugation was used to isolate PBMCs.

The CDR3 contains 11 residues, cysteine and phenylalanine counted. Just the 33-base CDR3 DNA is kept, in frame starting at base 1. The rearranged segments are TRBV21-1 and TRBJ2-7; the DNA was not used to check the table's D call, TRBD2. TRBV21-1 is labeled a pseudogene. This clonotype was sampled from a woman younger than 35 with infectious mononucleosis caused by EBV. Sequencing was performed on EBV YVL epitope tetramer+ CD8+ T cells sorted from PBMCs, taken during convalescence from infectious mononucleosis. What the cell subset or site label conveys for this sample: CD8 T cells binding a tetramer with EBV BRLF1 109-117 peptide (YVL-BR). The CDR3 in this case is CASSLASKEYF. The DNA reads as follows: TGTGCCAGCAGCTTAGCCTCTAAGGAGTACTTC.